The entry below describes one T cell receptor (beta chain). The CDR3 is 16 amino acids. Germline V lookup: CDR1 KGHDR, CDR2 SFDVKD. Trimming cost V 3 bases and J 6 bases; bases outside gene matches: 7. This sample stems from a study of control samples from healthy donors and cancer patients. The repertoire was sequenced with immunoSEQ multiplex PCR; TCRdb's copy has only in-frame clones and lacks some. Of some 110,000 clones detected, 80% to 90% appear once; the ten largest clones hold approximately 1.1%. The receptor comes from a woman aged 45-60 years with colorectal cancer. The specimen sequenced was PBMCs. The rearrangement uses TRBV24-1 and TRBJ2-1, with TRBD2 matching 10 bases. CDR3 nucleotide sequence: TGTGCCACCAGTGATGAAAGCGGGAGGGCCGTCAATGAGCAGTTCTTC. Translated, it gives CATSDESGRAVNEQFF.